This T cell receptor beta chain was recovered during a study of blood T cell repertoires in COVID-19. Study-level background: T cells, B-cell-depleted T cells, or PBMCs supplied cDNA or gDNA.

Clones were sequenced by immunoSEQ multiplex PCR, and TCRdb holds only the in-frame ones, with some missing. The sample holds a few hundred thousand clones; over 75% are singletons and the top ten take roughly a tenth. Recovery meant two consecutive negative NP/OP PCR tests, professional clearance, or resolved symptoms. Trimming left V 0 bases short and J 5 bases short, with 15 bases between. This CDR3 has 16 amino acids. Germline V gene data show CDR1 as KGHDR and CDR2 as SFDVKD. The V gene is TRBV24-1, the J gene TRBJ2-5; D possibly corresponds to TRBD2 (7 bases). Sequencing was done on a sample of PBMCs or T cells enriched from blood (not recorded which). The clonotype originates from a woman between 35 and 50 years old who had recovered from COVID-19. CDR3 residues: CATSDLQGGEVETQYF. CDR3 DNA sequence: TGTGCCACCAGTGATTTGCAAGGGGGGGAGGTGGAGACCCAGTACTTC.